What follows describes a single T cell receptor (beta chain). Its specificity is unknown. The data originate from a study of PD-1 blockade in classical Hodgkin lymphoma. Background on the study: Administration of nivolumab to patients was at 3 mg/kg intravenously every 2 weeks. Study conclusions and caveats: At C4D1, TCR diversity had climbed significantly for CD4+ cells, though not for CD8+ cells. Complete responders had baseline diversity similar to newly diagnosed patients.

Some clones are missing from TCRdb's copy, which holds only in-frame ones; the method was immunoSEQ multiplex PCR. The table includes under 110,000 clones, 80% to 90% detected once. Each patient experienced a relapse that followed autologous stem cell transplantation, and brentuximab vedotin exposure varied. Best responses included complete response and partial response; otherwise, the best response was progressive disease. The germline V gene encodes CDR1 MNHEY and CDR2 SMNVEV (reference sequence). V was trimmed by 4 bases and J by 0 bases, leaving 22 bases between them. This CDR3 is built from 18 residues.

The input for sequencing was peripheral blood mononuclear cells (PBMCs), taken before the second cycle of nivolumab. This clonotype was sampled from a human donor with classical Hodgkin lymphoma. The chain couples TRBV27 to TRBJ2-7, with D possibly TRBD2 on 6 matching bases. CDR3 bases: TGTGCCAGCAGTTACGCGTTCGGGGGTCCTAACCTCTCCTACGAGCAGTACTTC. It encodes CASSYAFGGPNLSYEQYF.